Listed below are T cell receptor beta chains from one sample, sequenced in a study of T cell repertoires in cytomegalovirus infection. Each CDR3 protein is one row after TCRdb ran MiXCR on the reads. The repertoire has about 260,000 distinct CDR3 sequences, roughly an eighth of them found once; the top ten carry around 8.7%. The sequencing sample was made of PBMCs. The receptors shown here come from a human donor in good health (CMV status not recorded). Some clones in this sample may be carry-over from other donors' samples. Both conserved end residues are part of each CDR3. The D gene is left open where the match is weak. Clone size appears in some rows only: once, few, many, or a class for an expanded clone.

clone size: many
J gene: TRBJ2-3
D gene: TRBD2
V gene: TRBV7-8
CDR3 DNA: TGTGCCAGCAGCTTAGTGGCGGGGGGAAGCACAGATACGCAGTATTTT
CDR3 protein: CASSLVAGGSTDTQYF

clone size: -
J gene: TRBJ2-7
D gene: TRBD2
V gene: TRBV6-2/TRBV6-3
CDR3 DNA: TGTGCCAGCAGTTACAGGCTAGCGGACTACGAGCAGTACTTC
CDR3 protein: CASSYRLADYEQYF

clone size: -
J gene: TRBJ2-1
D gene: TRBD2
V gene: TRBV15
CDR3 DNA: TGTGCCACCAGACTAGCGGGGCTTCTAAACTCCTACAATGAGCAGTTCTTC
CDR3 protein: CATRLAGLLNSYNEQFF

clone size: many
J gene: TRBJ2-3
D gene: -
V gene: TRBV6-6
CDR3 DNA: TGTGCCAGCAGTTTACAGGGAGGTCTTTCCCCAGATACGCAGTATTTT
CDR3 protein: CASSLQGGLSPDTQYF

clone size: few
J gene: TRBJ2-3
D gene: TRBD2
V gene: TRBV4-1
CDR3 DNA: TGCGCCAGCAGCCGACGGGTGGGTAGCGGGGGGCCCCCCCCACAGGATACGCAGTATTTT
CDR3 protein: CASSRRVGSGGPPPQDTQYF

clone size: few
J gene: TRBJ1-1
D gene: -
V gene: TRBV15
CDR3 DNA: TGTGCCACCAGCAGAGATAGCCCCAGGGACGCTTTCTTT
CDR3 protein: CATSRDSPRDAFF

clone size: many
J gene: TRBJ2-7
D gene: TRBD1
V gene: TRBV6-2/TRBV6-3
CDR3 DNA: TGTGCCAGCAGTTACTCGAAAGGACAGGGGCAATACGAGCAGTACTTC
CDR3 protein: CASSYSKGQGQYEQYF

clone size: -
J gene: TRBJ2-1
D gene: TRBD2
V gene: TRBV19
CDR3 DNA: TGTGCCAGTAGTATGGCGGGGGTGAATGAGCAGTTCTTC
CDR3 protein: CASSMAGVNEQFF

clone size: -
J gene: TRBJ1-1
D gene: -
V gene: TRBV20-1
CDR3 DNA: TGCAGTGCTAGCCCGGTCCCCGGAGAGGCTTTCTTT
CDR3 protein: CSASPVPGEAFF

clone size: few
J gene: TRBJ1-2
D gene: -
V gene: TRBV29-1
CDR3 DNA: TGCAGCGCAGACCGGGGGGCCCATTCCTTC
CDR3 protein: CSADRGAHSF

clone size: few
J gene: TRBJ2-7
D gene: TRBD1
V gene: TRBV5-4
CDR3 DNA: TGTGCCAGCAGCCTTGGGTCCGGCCGGGACAGGGTACACGAGCAGTACTTC
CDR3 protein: CASSLGSGRDRVHEQYF

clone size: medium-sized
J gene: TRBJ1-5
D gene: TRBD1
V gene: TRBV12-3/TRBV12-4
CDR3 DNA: TGTGCCAGCAGTCCTCCGGGACAGGTTTTCAATCAGCCCCAGCATTTT
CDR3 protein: CASSPPGQVFNQPQHF

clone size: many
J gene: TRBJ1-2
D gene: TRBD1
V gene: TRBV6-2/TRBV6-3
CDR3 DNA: TGTGCCAGCAGCCTGACCGACAGGGGGCGCCGGGGCTACACCTTC
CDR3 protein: CASSLTDRGRRGYTF

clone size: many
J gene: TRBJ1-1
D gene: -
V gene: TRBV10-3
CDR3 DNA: TGTGCCATCAGAGACCTTCTGGACACTGAAGCTTTCTTT
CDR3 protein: CAIRDLLDTEAFF

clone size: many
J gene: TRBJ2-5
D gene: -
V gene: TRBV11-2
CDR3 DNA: TGTGCCAGCAGCTTAGAATTCGAGACCCAGTACTTC
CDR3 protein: CASSLEFETQYF

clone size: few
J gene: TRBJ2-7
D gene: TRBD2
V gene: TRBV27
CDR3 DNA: TGTGCCAGCAGATCTAGCGGGGTTTGGGAGCAGTACTTC
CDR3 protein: CASRSSGVWEQYF

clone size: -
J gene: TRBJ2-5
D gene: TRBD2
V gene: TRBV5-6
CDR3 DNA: TGTGCCAGCAGCCAAGATTCTAGCGGGAGGTTCCAAGAGACCCAGTACTTC
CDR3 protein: CASSQDSSGRFQETQYF

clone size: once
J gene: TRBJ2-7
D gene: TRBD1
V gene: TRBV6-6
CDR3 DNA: TGTGCCAGCAGTTACCCACAGGGGAGCTCCTACGAGCAGTACTTC
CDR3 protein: CASSYPQGSSYEQYF

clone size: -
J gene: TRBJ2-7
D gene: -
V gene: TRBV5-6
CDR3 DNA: TGTGCCAGCAGTGCTGGGACAAGACCCTACGAGCAGTACTTC
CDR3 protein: CASSAGTRPYEQYF

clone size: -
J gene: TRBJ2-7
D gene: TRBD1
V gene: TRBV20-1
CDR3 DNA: TGCAGTGCACTAAGAGGGACAGTGCATGAGCAGTACTTC
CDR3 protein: CSALRGTVHEQYF

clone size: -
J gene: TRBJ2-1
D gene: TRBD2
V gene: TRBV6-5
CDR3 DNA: TGTGCCAGTCGACTAGCGGGAGGTGTTGAGCAGTTCTTC
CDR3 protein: CASRLAGGVEQFF

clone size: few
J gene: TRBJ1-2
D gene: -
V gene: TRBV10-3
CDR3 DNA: TGTGCCATCAGTGATCTCGGAGGGCCGGAAGATGGCTACACCTTC
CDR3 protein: CAISDLGGPEDGYTF

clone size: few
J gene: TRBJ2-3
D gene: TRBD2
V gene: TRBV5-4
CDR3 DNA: TGTGCCAGCAGCTTGGGAGGTCTAGCGGGGGCTAGCACAGATACGCAGTATTTT
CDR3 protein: CASSLGGLAGASTDTQYF

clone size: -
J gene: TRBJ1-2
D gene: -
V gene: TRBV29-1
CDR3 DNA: TGCAGCGTCCTCCGGCAGGGAGAAGATGGCTACACCTTC
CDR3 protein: CSVLRQGEDGYTF

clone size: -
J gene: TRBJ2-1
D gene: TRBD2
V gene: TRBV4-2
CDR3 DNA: TGTGCCAGCAGCCAAGTGGCGGGGGGGCAGCAGTTCTTC
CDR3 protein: CASSQVAGGQQFF

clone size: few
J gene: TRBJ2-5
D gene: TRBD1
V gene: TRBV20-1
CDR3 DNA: TGCAGTGCTAGACCCGGGACAGGGAAGAGAGAGACCCAGTACTTC
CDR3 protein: CSARPGTGKRETQYF

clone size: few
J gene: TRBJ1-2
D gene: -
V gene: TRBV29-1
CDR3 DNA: TGCAGCGGGGACTCGACAACCGGTGGCTACACCTTC
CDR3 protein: CSGDSTTGGYTF

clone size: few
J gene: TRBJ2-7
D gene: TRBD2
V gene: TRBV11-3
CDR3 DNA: TGTGCCAGCAGACCCAACCGACTAGCGGGATTCAACGAGCAGTACTTC
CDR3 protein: CASRPNRLAGFNEQYF

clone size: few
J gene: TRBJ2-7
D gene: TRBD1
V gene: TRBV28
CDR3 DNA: TGTGCCAGCAACTCTTTTTGGCAGGGGGCCACCTACGAGCAGTACTTC
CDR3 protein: CASNSFWQGATYEQYF

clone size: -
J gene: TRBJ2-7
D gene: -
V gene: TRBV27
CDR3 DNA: TGTGCCAGCAGTTTTGCACAGGGCGCCTACGAGCAGTACTTC
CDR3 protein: CASSFAQGAYEQYF

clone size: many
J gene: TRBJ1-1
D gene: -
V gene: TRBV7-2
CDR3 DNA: TGTGCCAGCAGCCGCCCCGGGGCCACTGAAGCTTTCTTT
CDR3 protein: CASSRPGATEAFF

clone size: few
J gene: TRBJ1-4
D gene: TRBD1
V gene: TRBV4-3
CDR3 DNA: TGCGCCAGCAGCCAAGGGTTGACAGGGTTCAATGAAAAACTGTTTTTT
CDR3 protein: CASSQGLTGFNEKLFF

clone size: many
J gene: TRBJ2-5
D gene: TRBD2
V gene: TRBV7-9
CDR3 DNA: TGTGCCAGCAGCTTAGAGCGGGGGATGGAGACCCAGTACTTC
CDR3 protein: CASSLERGMETQYF

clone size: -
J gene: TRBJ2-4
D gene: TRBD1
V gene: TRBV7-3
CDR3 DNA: TGTGCCAGCAGCTCCACAGGGGGCGGTGAACTTAACCTAGCCAAAAACATTCAGTACTTC
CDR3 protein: CASSSTGGGELNLAKNIQYF

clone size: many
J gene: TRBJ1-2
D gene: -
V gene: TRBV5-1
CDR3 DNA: TGCGCCAGCAGCTTGCGACAGGACAACTATGGCTACACCTTC
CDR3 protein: CASSLRQDNYGYTF

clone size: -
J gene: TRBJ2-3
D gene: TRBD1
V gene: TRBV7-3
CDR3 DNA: TGTGCCAGCAGCTCCACAGGGGTCGGCACAGATACGCAGTATTTT
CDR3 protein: CASSSTGVGTDTQYF

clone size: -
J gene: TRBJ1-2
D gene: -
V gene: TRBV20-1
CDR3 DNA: TGCAGTGCTAGAGATCCCTCACAGGGATTCTTTGGCTACACCTTC
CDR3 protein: CSARDPSQGFFGYTF

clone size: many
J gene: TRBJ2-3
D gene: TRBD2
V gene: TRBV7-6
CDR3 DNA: TGTGCCAGCAGCTTACTGAGACTAGCGACGAATACGCAGTATTTT
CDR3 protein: CASSLLRLATNTQYF

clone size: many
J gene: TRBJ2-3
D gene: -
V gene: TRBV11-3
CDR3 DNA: TGTGCCAGCAGCTTAGATGGGTCGAGCACAGATACGCAGTATTTT
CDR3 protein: CASSLDGSSTDTQYF

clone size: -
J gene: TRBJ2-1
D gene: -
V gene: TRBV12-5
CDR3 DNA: TGTGCTAGTGGTTTAACAGACAATTACTCCTACAATGAGCAGTTCTTC
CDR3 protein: CASGLTDNYSYNEQFF

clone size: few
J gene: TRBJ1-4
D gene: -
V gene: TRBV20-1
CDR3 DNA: TGCAGTGCGTTCAGTTCCCCGACAACTAATGAAAAACTGTTTTTT
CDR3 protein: CSAFSSPTTNEKLFF

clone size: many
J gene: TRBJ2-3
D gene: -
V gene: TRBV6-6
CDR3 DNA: TGTGCCAGCAGGGGCGCCCTAGGGGGTCCTGGCACAGATACGCAGTATTTT
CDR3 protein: CASRGALGGPGTDTQYF

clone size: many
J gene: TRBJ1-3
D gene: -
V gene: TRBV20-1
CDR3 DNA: TGCAGTGCTATAAGCCAGGGGCGTTATGGAAACACCATATATTTT
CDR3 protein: CSAISQGRYGNTIYF

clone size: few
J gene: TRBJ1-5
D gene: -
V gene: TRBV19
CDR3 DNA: TGTGCCAGCAGTGGGTCTCCTTATCAGCCCCAGCATTTT
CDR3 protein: CASSGSPYQPQHF

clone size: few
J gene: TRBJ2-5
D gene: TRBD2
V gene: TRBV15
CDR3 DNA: TGTGCCACCAGCAGTAAGACTAGCGGGAGTGAGACCCAGTACTTC
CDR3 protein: CATSSKTSGSETQYF

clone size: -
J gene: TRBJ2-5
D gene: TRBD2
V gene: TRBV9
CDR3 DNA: TGTGCCAGCAGCGTAGGGACTAGCGGGGCGGCACAAGAGACCCAGTACTTC
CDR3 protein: CASSVGTSGAAQETQYF

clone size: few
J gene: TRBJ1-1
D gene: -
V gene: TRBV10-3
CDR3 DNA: TGTGCCATCAGTGGGGAAAACGGGATGAACACTGAAGCTTTCTTT
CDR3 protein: CAISGENGMNTEAFF

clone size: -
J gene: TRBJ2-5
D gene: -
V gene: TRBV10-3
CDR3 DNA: TGTGCCATCAGTTCTGATTTGGTCGTTGAGACCCAGTACTTC
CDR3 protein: CAISSDLVVETQYF

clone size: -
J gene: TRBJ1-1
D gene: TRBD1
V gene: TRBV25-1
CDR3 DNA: TGTGCCAGCAGGGGGGGACAGGGGGCACAGGACACTGAAGCTTTCTTT
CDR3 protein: CASRGGQGAQDTEAFF

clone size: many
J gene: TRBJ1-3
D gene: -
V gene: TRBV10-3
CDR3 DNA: TGTGCCATCAGTGAACTGGGAAACACCATATATTTT
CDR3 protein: CAISELGNTIYF

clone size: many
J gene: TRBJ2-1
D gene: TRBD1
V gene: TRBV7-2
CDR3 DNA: TGTGCCAGCAGCCGACAGGGGTACAATGAGCAGTTCTTC
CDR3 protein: CASSRQGYNEQFF

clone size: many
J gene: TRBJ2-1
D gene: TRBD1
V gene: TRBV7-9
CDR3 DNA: TGTGCCAGCAACGAGGATCAGGGGGCGATTGAGCAGTTCTTC
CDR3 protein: CASNEDQGAIEQFF

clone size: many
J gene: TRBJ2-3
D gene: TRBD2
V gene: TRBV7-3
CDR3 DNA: TGTGCCAGCAGTACTAGCGGTAGCACAGATACGCAGTATTTT
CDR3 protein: CASSTSGSTDTQYF